The T cell receptor (beta chain) under discussion was sequenced for a study of T-cell reconstitution after alpha-beta-depleted transplantation in children. Study-level findings and limits: Reports say that about two months after transplant, the alpha-beta T cells came out of several hundred graft clones that had expanded.

The CDR3 is made up of 15 amino acids. Germline V gene lookup returns CDR1 SEHNR and CDR2 FQNEAQ (reference sequence). After removal of 5 bases from V and 3 bases from J, the junction contained 9 bases not matched to a gene. This clonotype was counted between two and nine times. As yet, its antigen is unknown. Unique molecular identifiers tagged the TCRbeta library. TCRdb independently ran MiXCR on the PCR reads; one entry per CDR3 protein. The repertoire holds about 640,000 distinct CDR3 sequences, under 15% seen once, with over 2% in the top ten. This clonotype was obtained from a male patient younger than 18 who had a stem cell transplant for acute myeloid leukemia, so the T cells may come from the graft donor. This chain links TRBV7-9 with TRBJ2-7; 8 positions match TRBD2. The material sequenced was PBMCs, mostly from graft donor cells, taken 360 days after TCRalphabeta/CD19-depleted stem cell transplant. CDR3 protein: CASSMGLEVLYEQYF. For the CDR3, the DNA is TGTGCCAGCAGCATGGGACTAGAGGTACTCTACGAGCAGTACTTC.